This record concerns one TCR beta chain sequence. What it recognizes is unknown. In TCRdb, the reads were re-called with MiXCR into one record per CDR3 protein. The sample comprises approximately 990,000 distinct CDR3 sequences, less than 35% of which are singletons, and 11% to 15% rests with the top ten. The sample is drawn from a study of T cell repertoires in cytomegalovirus infection. This CDR3 comprises 16 residues. V lost 4 bases and J 8 bases, leaving 21 bases between the germline ends. Germline V gene sequence: CDR1 SGHDN, CDR2 FVKESK. Sequences were derived from cultured CD8+ T cells from PBMCs, sampled from culture after CMV antigen stimulation. This receptor was obtained from a human donor in good health (CMV status not recorded). Some clones in this sample may be carry-over from other donors' samples. The chain has TRBV14 and TRBJ2-1; D possibly corresponds to TRBD2 (5 bases). CDR3 sequence (DNA): TGTGCCAGCAGCCCAGGCGGTAGGAGGTGGGAAGATGAGCAGTTCTTC. Amino acid sequence: CASSPGGRRWEDEQFF.